Listed below are T cell receptor beta chains from one sample, sequenced in a study of T cell repertoires in cytomegalovirus infection. TCRdb redid the calling of the reads with MiXCR, one entry per CDR3 protein. The data contain 450,000 to 650,000 distinct CDR3 sequences, around 27% of them singletons. The sample taken for sequencing was PBMCs. These receptors came from a human donor in good health (CMV status not recorded). Some clones in this sample may be carry-over from other donors' samples. Each CDR3 is given with its conserved first and last residue. The order of the fields is J gene, clone size, D gene, V gene, CDR3 protein, CDR3 DNA. The D gene is left open where the match is weak. Size values are once, few and many counts, or a class for expanded clones, and some rows have none.

TRBJ2-1,many,-,TRBV7-2,CASSRLVNEQFF,TGTGCCAGCAGCAGACTAGTCAATGAGCAGTTCTTC
TRBJ2-3,few,TRBD2,TRBV7-7,CASSQYSGSTDTQYF,TGTGCCAGCAGCCAGTATAGCGGGAGTACAGATACGCAGTATTTT
TRBJ2-5,many,-,TRBV7-8,CASSLNTGARETQYF,TGTGCCAGCAGCTTGAACACAGGAGCGAGGGAGACCCAGTACTTC
TRBJ2-3,-,-,TRBV20-1,CSARDHGDSGQYF,TGCAGTGCTAGAGATCACGGTGACAGTGGGCAGTATTTT
TRBJ2-5,-,-,TRBV7-2,CASSPRWGRETQYF,TGTGCCAGCAGCCCCAGGTGGGGACGGGAGACCCAGTACTTC
TRBJ1-1,-,TRBD1,TRBV7-6,CASSVRDSLRGNTEAFF,TGTGCCAGCAGCGTAAGGGACAGCCTGAGAGGGAACACTGAAGCTTTCTTT
TRBJ2-7,many,-,TRBV7-2,CASSGVGNEQYF,TGTGCCAGCAGCGGGGTAGGGAACGAGCAGTACTTC
TRBJ2-5,many,TRBD2,TRBV7-2,CASSLVAGVGETQYF,TGTGCCAGCAGCTTAGTAGCGGGAGTCGGGGAGACCCAGTACTTC
TRBJ2-2,-,TRBD2,TRBV5-1,CASSLTSGRSAGELFF,TGCGCCAGCAGCCTAACTAGCGGGAGGAGCGCCGGGGAGCTGTTTTTT
TRBJ1-4,-,-,TRBV12-3/TRBV12-4,CASSLKFGGIEKLFF,TGTGCCAGCAGTTTAAAGTTCGGGGGAATTGAAAAACTGTTTTTT
TRBJ2-1,many,TRBD1,TRBV7-2,CASSLDGQGNEQFF,TGTGCCAGCAGCTTAGACGGACAGGGCAATGAGCAGTTCTTC
TRBJ2-1,few,TRBD2,TRBV20-1,CSARTSGRNEQFF,TGCAGTGCTAGAACTAGCGGACGTAATGAGCAGTTCTTC
TRBJ2-3,few,-,TRBV4-2,CASSQDGVAAPTDTQYF,TGTGCCAGCAGCCAAGATGGGGTAGCTGCCCCAACAGATACGCAGTATTTT
TRBJ1-1,-,-,TRBV3-1,CASSQWGTEAFF,TGTGCCAGCAGCCAATGGGGAACTGAAGCTTTCTTT
TRBJ1-5,-,TRBD1,TRBV12-3/TRBV12-4,CASSADRGLDQPQHF,TGTGCCAGCAGTGCCGACAGGGGGCTTGATCAGCCCCAGCATTTT
TRBJ2-5,-,TRBD2,TRBV20-1,CSATERVAGVGETQYF,TGCAGTGCCACCGAACGGGTGGCGGGAGTCGGGGAGACCCAGTACTTC
TRBJ2-1,-,-,TRBV11-2,CASSLGGAGASYNEQFF,TGTGCCAGCAGCTTAGGGGGGGCGGGAGCATCCTACAATGAGCAGTTCTTC
TRBJ2-5,few,-,TRBV7-9,CASSLETRDSQETQYF,TGTGCCAGCAGCTTAGAGACTAGAGACTCACAAGAGACCCAGTACTTC
TRBJ2-2,few,-,TRBV23-1,CASSPVEEGTNTGELFF,TGCGCCAGCAGTCCCGTGGAGGAGGGAACGAACACCGGGGAGCTGTTTTTT
TRBJ1-1,many,-,TRBV12-3/TRBV12-4,CASSFNGNTEAFF,TGTGCCAGCAGTTTCAACGGGAACACTGAAGCTTTCTTT
TRBJ1-1,-,-,TRBV24-1,CATRDDREAFF,TGTGCCACCAGGGACGACAGAGAAGCTTTCTTT
TRBJ2-7,many,TRBD1,TRBV28,CASSWDSYEQYF,TGTGCCAGCAGCTGGGACAGCTACGAGCAGTACTTC
TRBJ1-2,-,-,TRBV12-3/TRBV12-4,CASSHYGRGYGYTF,TGTGCCAGCAGTCATTACGGGCGGGGCTATGGCTACACCTTC
TRBJ2-7,-,-,TRBV12-3/TRBV12-4,CASSTGAVGEQYF,TGTGCCAGCAGTACGGGCGCCGTTGGGGAGCAGTACTTC
TRBJ2-1,-,TRBD2,TRBV13,CASSSKREAKGRYSYNEQFF,TGTGCCAGCAGCTCCAAGCGGGAGGCCAAGGGACGTTACTCCTACAATGAGCAGTTCTTC
TRBJ2-6,-,-,TRBV6-4,CASSEGSSGANVLTF,TGTGCCAGCAGTGAGGGATCCTCTGGGGCCAACGTCCTGACTTTC
TRBJ2-1,-,-,TRBV2,CASSEATEQFF,TGTGCCAGCAGTGAAGCGACAGAGCAGTTCTTC
TRBJ2-2,-,-,TRBV11-2,CASSLAVGVAGELFF,TGTGCCAGCAGCTTAGCGGTTGGGGTCGCCGGGGAGCTGTTTTTT
TRBJ2-1,-,TRBD2,TRBV9,CASRRVAGGEGEQFF,TGTGCCAGCAGGAGGGTAGCGGGAGGGGAGGGTGAGCAGTTCTTC
TRBJ2-3,-,-,TRBV6-2/TRBV6-3,CASSYSGPRYTQYF,TGTGCCAGCAGTTACTCTGGCCCGCGATATACGCAGTATTTT
TRBJ2-1,once,-,TRBV5-6,CASRNSGGLNEQFF,TGTGCCAGCCGGAATAGTGGGGGCCTTAATGAGCAGTTCTTC
TRBJ1-5,few,-,TRBV7-8,CASSLYYSIVSNQPQHF,TGTGCCAGCAGCTTATACTACAGTATTGTTAGCAATCAGCCCCAGCATTTT
TRBJ2-1,few,TRBD2,TRBV6-2/TRBV6-3,CASSKLAGDNEQFF,TGTGCCAGCAGTAAACTAGCGGGAGACAATGAGCAGTTCTTC
TRBJ2-3,few,TRBD1,TRBV7-3,CASSSGTGGLTDTQYF,TGTGCCAGCAGTTCCGGGACAGGGGGTCTCACAGATACGCAGTATTTT
TRBJ2-2,few,TRBD2,TRBV11-2,CASSSTLLAGGGELFF,TGTGCCAGCAGCTCCACGCTACTGGCGGGAGGGGGGGAGCTGTTTTTT